The rows below give T cell receptor beta chains drawn from one sample of a study of cytomegalovirus exposure and HLA in healthy donors. Measured with immunoSEQ multiplex PCR; TCRdb has only the in-frame clones, and not every one. In the table there are under 130,000 clones, around 74% of which are singletons. The sample was PBMCs. These receptor sequences come from a man aged 35-49 years in good health and CMV-seronegative. The CDR3 runs from the conserved cysteine through the conserved F or W. The order of the fields is D gene, J gene, V gene, clone size, CDR3 DNA, CDR3 protein. A D gene is named only where the DNA matches it firmly. Clone size is shown for a subset of rows, as once, few, many or a class of expanded clone.

D gene: .
J gene: TRBJ1-4
V gene: TRBV5-1
clone size: .
CDR3 DNA: TGCGCCAGCAGGTTAACTAATGTTGGTGAAAAACTGTTTTTT
CDR3 protein: CASRLTNVGEKLFF

D gene: TRBD2
J gene: TRBJ2-1
V gene: TRBV29-1
clone size: .
CDR3 DNA: TGCAGCGGGAGACTAGCGGGAAACACCTACAATGAGCAGTTCTTC
CDR3 protein: CSGRLAGNTYNEQFF

D gene: .
J gene: TRBJ2-7
V gene: TRBV7-9
clone size: .
CDR3 DNA: TGTGCCAGCAGCTCAATTTCCTACGAGCAGTACTTC
CDR3 protein: CASSSISYEQYF

D gene: TRBD2
J gene: TRBJ2-1
V gene: TRBV19
clone size: .
CDR3 DNA: TGTGCCAGTAGTGGAACCTGGGAGGGTGGTGAGCAGTTCTTC
CDR3 protein: CASSGTWEGGEQFF

D gene: TRBD1
J gene: TRBJ2-7
V gene: TRBV27
clone size: once
CDR3 DNA: TGTGCCAGCAGTTTATTGGGGGCAGGGGGCTACGAGCAGTACTTC
CDR3 protein: CASSLLGAGGYEQYF

D gene: TRBD1
J gene: TRBJ2-1
V gene: TRBV29-1
clone size: .
CDR3 DNA: TGCAGCGTTGAAAGCGGGACAGGGGATGGGGAGCAGTTCTTC
CDR3 protein: CSVESGTGDGEQFF

D gene: TRBD2
J gene: TRBJ2-5
V gene: TRBV4-3
clone size: .
CDR3 DNA: TGCGCCAGCAGCCAAGATCGGCTAGCGGGCCTCGCTGGGGAGACCCAGTACTTC
CDR3 protein: CASSQDRLAGLAGETQYF

D gene: .
J gene: TRBJ1-1
V gene: TRBV29-1
clone size: .
CDR3 DNA: TGCAGCGTTGTGGGGGGGAGGGAGATGAACACTGAAGCTTTCTTT
CDR3 protein: CSVVGGREMNTEAFF

D gene: .
J gene: TRBJ2-3
V gene: TRBV7-9
clone size: .
CDR3 DNA: TGTGCCAGCAGCTCACGGGAAGGAAGCACAGATACGCAGTATTTT
CDR3 protein: CASSSREGSTDTQYF

D gene: TRBD1
J gene: TRBJ1-2
V gene: TRBV28
clone size: .
CDR3 DNA: TGTGCCAGCAGGGTGACAGGGGGAACTTATGGCTACACCTTC
CDR3 protein: CASRVTGGTYGYTF

D gene: TRBD2
J gene: TRBJ2-7
V gene: TRBV7-2
clone size: .
CDR3 DNA: TGTGCCAGCAGCTTAGGGACCCCGCGGGGGGGCTACGAGCAGTACTTC
CDR3 protein: CASSLGTPRGGYEQYF

D gene: .
J gene: TRBJ2-7
V gene: TRBV6-6
clone size: .
CDR3 DNA: TGTGCCAGCAGCACAGGGAGGGGTGCGGAGCAGTACTTC
CDR3 protein: CASSTGRGAEQYF

D gene: .
J gene: TRBJ2-4
V gene: TRBV28
clone size: .
CDR3 DNA: TGTGCCAGCAGTTTTGCGGGGATTCCCAAAAACATTCAGTACTTC
CDR3 protein: CASSFAGIPKNIQYF

D gene: TRBD1
J gene: TRBJ2-5
V gene: TRBV11-2
clone size: .
CDR3 DNA: TGTGCCAGCAGCGATGCCGGGACAGGGGTAAAGACCCAGTACTTC
CDR3 protein: CASSDAGTGVKTQYF

D gene: .
J gene: TRBJ2-1
V gene: TRBV5-1
clone size: .
CDR3 DNA: TGCGCCAGCAGCGATAGCGGAAATCAGTACAATGAGCAGTTCTTC
CDR3 protein: CASSDSGNQYNEQFF

D gene: .
J gene: TRBJ2-5
V gene: TRBV11-2
clone size: .
CDR3 DNA: TGTGCCAGCAGCCGGGACAACCAAGAGACCCAGTACTTC
CDR3 protein: CASSRDNQETQYF

D gene: .
J gene: TRBJ2-3
V gene: TRBV2
clone size: .
CDR3 DNA: TGTGCCAGCAGCGGGATGAACACAGATACGCAGTATTTT
CDR3 protein: CASSGMNTDTQYF

D gene: .
J gene: TRBJ2-7
V gene: TRBV15
clone size: .
CDR3 DNA: TGTGCCACCAGCTCGGGACTGGGGATGAAGGGGTACTTC
CDR3 protein: CATSSGLGMKGYF

D gene: .
J gene: TRBJ2-6
V gene: TRBV10-3
clone size: .
CDR3 DNA: TGTGCCACCCGGGGTCAGAGCTCTGGGGCCAACGTCCTGACTTTC
CDR3 protein: CATRGQSSGANVLTF

D gene: TRBD1
J gene: TRBJ1-1
V gene: TRBV6-4
clone size: .
CDR3 DNA: TGTGCCAGCAGTGACCCAACCGGGACAGGGGCCGAAGCTTTCTTT
CDR3 protein: CASSDPTGTGAEAFF

D gene: TRBD1
J gene: TRBJ1-2
V gene: TRBV23-1
clone size: .
CDR3 DNA: TGCGCCAGCAGTCAGCTGAAGGGGGAGGGGGGACAGGAGATTAACTATGGCTACACCTTC
CDR3 protein: CASSQLKGEGGQEINYGYTF

D gene: .
J gene: TRBJ2-1
V gene: TRBV30
clone size: few
CDR3 DNA: TGTGCCTGGGAGGAGGTCGACGGAAATGAGCAGTTCTTC
CDR3 protein: CAWEEVDGNEQFF

D gene: .
J gene: TRBJ2-7
V gene: TRBV5-4
clone size: .
CDR3 DNA: TGTGCCAGCAGCTTTGATCCCGGAGCGTCATACGAGCAGTACTTC
CDR3 protein: CASSFDPGASYEQYF

D gene: TRBD1
J gene: TRBJ1-6
V gene: TRBV6-1
clone size: few
CDR3 DNA: TGTGCCACCGGACAGGGAACATCCAATTCACCCCTCCACTTT
CDR3 protein: CATGQGTSNSPLHF

D gene: TRBD1
J gene: TRBJ2-3
V gene: TRBV4-1
clone size: .
CDR3 DNA: TGCGCCAGCAGCCAAGAAGACAGGGGCGGGAGCACAGATACGCAGTATTTT
CDR3 protein: CASSQEDRGGSTDTQYF

D gene: TRBD2
J gene: TRBJ2-1
V gene: TRBV27
clone size: .
CDR3 DNA: TGTGCCAGCAGTTCCTCAACGGGAGGGCCCGGTGAGCAGTTCTTC
CDR3 protein: CASSSSTGGPGEQFF

D gene: TRBD2
J gene: TRBJ2-1
V gene: TRBV7-9
clone size: .
CDR3 DNA: TGTGCCAGCAGCTTCGTAACTAGCGGGGTCAACAATGAGCAGTTCTTC
CDR3 protein: CASSFVTSGVNNEQFF

D gene: TRBD1
J gene: TRBJ1-3
V gene: TRBV7-3
clone size: .
CDR3 DNA: TGTGCCAGCAGCCCCGGGGGGACAGGGACTGGAAACACCATATATTTT
CDR3 protein: CASSPGGTGTGNTIYF

D gene: TRBD1
J gene: TRBJ1-1
V gene: TRBV10-3
clone size: once
CDR3 DNA: TGTGCCATCAGGGGGGACAGGAACACTGAAGCTTTCTTT
CDR3 protein: CAIRGDRNTEAFF

D gene: TRBD1
J gene: TRBJ1-1
V gene: TRBV9
clone size: .
CDR3 DNA: TGTGCCAGCAGCGAAGGGACAGGGGGACTGAACACTGAAGCTTTCTTT
CDR3 protein: CASSEGTGGLNTEAFF

D gene: .
J gene: TRBJ2-1
V gene: TRBV5-1
clone size: few
CDR3 DNA: TGCGCCAGCAGCCCGGGGGACCTCGCGAATGAGCAGTTCTTC
CDR3 protein: CASSPGDLANEQFF

D gene: TRBD1
J gene: TRBJ2-7
V gene: TRBV28
clone size: .
CDR3 DNA: TGTGCCAGCAAATGGGGCAGGGGGTCCTACGAGCAGTACTTC
CDR3 protein: CASKWGRGSYEQYF

D gene: .
J gene: TRBJ2-2
V gene: TRBV4-3
clone size: .
CDR3 DNA: TGCGCCAGCAGCCAAGATAGATTTAGGAGGACCGCGAACACCGGGGAGCTGTTTTTT
CDR3 protein: CASSQDRFRRTANTGELFF

D gene: .
J gene: TRBJ2-7
V gene: TRBV9
clone size: .
CDR3 DNA: TGTGCCAGCAGCGTAACAGGCGCGTCCTACGAGCAGTACTTC
CDR3 protein: CASSVTGASYEQYF

D gene: .
J gene: TRBJ2-7
V gene: TRBV11-2
clone size: .
CDR3 DNA: TGTGCCAGCAGACCCGATTACCAGTACGAGCAGTACTTC
CDR3 protein: CASRPDYQYEQYF

D gene: .
J gene: TRBJ2-6
V gene: TRBV9
clone size: .
CDR3 DNA: TGTGCCAGCAGCTCAACCCAGGGGTCTGGGGCCAACGTCCTGACTTTC
CDR3 protein: CASSSTQGSGANVLTF

D gene: .
J gene: TRBJ1-4
V gene: TRBV29-1
clone size: .
CDR3 DNA: TGCAGCGTTGGATTCGCAGGGGAAAAACTGTTTTTT
CDR3 protein: CSVGFAGEKLFF

D gene: .
J gene: TRBJ2-7
V gene: TRBV14
clone size: .
CDR3 DNA: TGTGCCAGCAGCCAATTCTTGAGTAGCGCCCTGTCCTACGAGCAGTACTTC
CDR3 protein: CASSQFLSSALSYEQYF

D gene: .
J gene: TRBJ1-6
V gene: TRBV25-1
clone size: .
CDR3 DNA: TGTGCCAGCAGTGATACAGGAAGAGATAATTCACCCCTCCACTTT
CDR3 protein: CASSDTGRDNSPLHF

D gene: TRBD1
J gene: TRBJ2-5
V gene: TRBV2
clone size: .
CDR3 DNA: TGTGCCAGCAGTGGTTGGGACAGGGGGCACGAGACCCAGTACTTC
CDR3 protein: CASSGWDRGHETQYF

D gene: .
J gene: TRBJ1-2
V gene: TRBV6-1
clone size: once
CDR3 DNA: TGTGCCAGCAGTGAAGCCTGGAGAGACCACTCCGGCTACACCTTC
CDR3 protein: CASSEAWRDHSGYTF

D gene: TRBD1
J gene: TRBJ1-2
V gene: TRBV11-1
clone size: .
CDR3 DNA: TGTGCCAGCAGCTCTTCTTCGACAGGGTACTATGGCTACACCTTC
CDR3 protein: CASSSSSTGYYGYTF

D gene: TRBD1
J gene: TRBJ2-4
V gene: TRBV4-1
clone size: .
CDR3 DNA: TGCGCCAGCAGCCAAGAAACTGCGGACAGGGCCATGTACTTC
CDR3 protein: CASSQETADRAMYF

D gene: .
J gene: TRBJ1-2
V gene: TRBV27
clone size: .
CDR3 DNA: TGTGCCAGCAGGGTGGAGGGAATGCATGGCTACACCTTC
CDR3 protein: CASRVEGMHGYTF

D gene: .
J gene: TRBJ1-5
V gene: TRBV7-9
clone size: .
CDR3 DNA: TGTGCCAGCAGCTCCGACCGGGACTTCGGAGGTTATAGCAATCAGCCCCAGCATTTT
CDR3 protein: CASSSDRDFGGYSNQPQHF

D gene: TRBD1
J gene: TRBJ2-7
V gene: TRBV5-1
clone size: .
CDR3 DNA: TGCGCCAGCAGCTTGGCCGGACAGGAGTACGAGCAGTACTTC
CDR3 protein: CASSLAGQEYEQYF

D gene: .
J gene: TRBJ2-7
V gene: TRBV7-9
clone size: once
CDR3 DNA: TGTGCCAGCAGCCGAGACGGGGGAATGCTGGGCGAGCAGTACTTC
CDR3 protein: CASSRDGGMLGEQYF

D gene: TRBD2
J gene: TRBJ2-5
V gene: TRBV10-3
clone size: .
CDR3 DNA: TGTGCCACGGGGACTAGCGGGGGGAACCAAGAGACCCAGTACTTC
CDR3 protein: CATGTSGGNQETQYF

D gene: TRBD2
J gene: TRBJ2-7
V gene: TRBV30
clone size: .
CDR3 DNA: TGTGCCGGGGGGGAAGGGTCGAACTCCTACGAGCAGTACTTC
CDR3 protein: CAGGEGSNSYEQYF

D gene: .
J gene: TRBJ1-1
V gene: TRBV14
clone size: few
CDR3 DNA: TGTGCCAGCAGCCTACAGGGGAACACTGAAGCTTTCTTT
CDR3 protein: CASSLQGNTEAFF

D gene: TRBD1
J gene: TRBJ1-4
V gene: TRBV6-1
clone size: .
CDR3 DNA: TGTGCCAGCAGTGCCTCGATACAGGGGTCCGCAACTAATGAAAAACTGTTTTTT
CDR3 protein: CASSASIQGSATNEKLFF

D gene: TRBD1
J gene: TRBJ2-4
V gene: TRBV7-3
clone size: few
CDR3 DNA: TGTGCCAGCAGCTTCCGACAGGGGAACATTCAGTACTTC
CDR3 protein: CASSFRQGNIQYF

D gene: .
J gene: TRBJ2-2
V gene: TRBV6-6
clone size: .
CDR3 DNA: TGTGCCAGCAGTGCCCGGGACACCAACACCGGGGAGCTGTTTTTT
CDR3 protein: CASSARDTNTGELFF

D gene: TRBD1
J gene: TRBJ2-7
V gene: TRBV18
clone size: .
CDR3 DNA: TGTGCCAGCTCACTATCTGGGACAGGGGCCTCAAAATCCTACGAGCAGTACTTC
CDR3 protein: CASSLSGTGASKSYEQYF